The 21 T cell receptor beta chains presented below share a single source sample, sequenced in a study of blood T cell repertoires in COVID-19. Measured with immunoSEQ multiplex PCR; TCRdb has only the in-frame clones, and not every one. The sample includes roughly 150,000 clones, under 90% of them seen just once. The sequencing input was PBMCs or T cells enriched from blood (not recorded which). Receptor source: a woman aged 18-35 years who had been exposed to COVID-19.

Remarks on this clone: Additional DNA sequences in this sample encode the identical CDR3. V is TRBV12-3 or TRBV12-4 and J is TRBJ1-2; D is ambiguous. The length of the CDR3 is 11 residues. Between the trimmed V and J ends, which lost 1 base and 8 bases, there was a span of 5 bases. The DNA of the CDR3 is TGTGCCAGCAGTTTAGGCGGAGGCTACACCTTC. This translates into CASSLGGGYTF.

The gene calls are TRBV5-1 and TRBJ2-7; 7 bases are shared with TRBD2. The CDR3 spans 15 residues. CDR1 is SGHRS and CDR2 is YFSETQ in the germline V gene. After removal of 0 bases from V and 3 bases from J, the junction contained 6 bases not matched to a gene. In nucleotides, the CDR3 is TGCGCCAGCAGCTTGGTGGCTAGCGGACTCTACGAGCAGTACTTC. Amino acid sequence: CASSLVASGLYEQYF.

The chain couples TRBV27 to TRBJ1-1; tentative D call: TRBD1 (5 bases). V was trimmed by 6 bases and J by 1 base, leaving 15 bases between them. Germline V gives CDR1 MNHEY, CDR2 SMNVEV (reference sequence). The CDR3 loop spans 15 amino acids. The CDR3 bases are TGTGCCAGCAGCCTGATGGGGCCCTCGAACACTGAAGCTTTCTTT. This translates into CASSLMGPSNTEAFF.

Many counts were recorded for this clone. This chain links TRBV19 with TRBJ1-4; 7 bases line up with TRBD1. Trimming cost V 8 bases and J 5 bases; bases outside gene matches: 5. The CDR3 is 13 amino acids. The germline CDR1 and CDR2 sequences are LNHDA and SQIVND (reference sequence). The DNA of the CDR3 is TGTGCCAGTGGGGGACAGATCAATGAAAAACTGTTTTTT. As protein: CASGGQINEKLFF. Complete variable domain (other parts from reference TRBV19 and TRBJ1-4): DGGITQSPKYLFRKEGQNVTLSCEQNLNHDAMYWYRQDPGQGLRLIYYSQIVNDFQKGDIAEGYSVSREKKESFPLTVTSAQKNPTAFYLCASGGQINEKLFFGSGTQLSVL.

The chain employs TRBV5-1 and TRBJ1-5, with D unclear. The CDR3 runs 14 residues. V was cut by 0 bases and J by 7 bases, with 11 bases left in between. Germline CDR1 reads SGHRS; CDR2 reads YFSETQ. CDR3: CASSLEPERQPQHF. The CDR3 DNA reads TGCGCCAGCAGCTTGGAGCCCGAGCGCCAGCCCCAGCATTTT.

This chain links TRBV5-1 with TRBJ2-2, with D maybe TRBD1 (5 bases). This CDR3 contains 17 residues. Trimming cost V 4 bases and J 6 bases, with 22 bases left between them. CDR1 is SGHRS, CDR2 YFSETQ, per germline. CDR3 sequence: CASSIQGQSSWAGELFF. The CDR3 DNA reads as TGCGCCAGCAGCATCCAGGGTCAAAGTTCGTGGGCCGGGGAGCTGTTTTTT.

V gene TRBV10-3 combines with J gene TRBJ2-2; 7 bases agree with TRBD2. This CDR3 has 14 amino acids. From germline, CDR1 is ENHRY and CDR2 SYGVKD. V was pared by 10 bases and J by 4 bases, with 9 bases of the junction left unmatched. The CDR3 protein is CATRTSAGTGELFF. The CDR3 DNA is TGTGCCACCCGGACTAGTGCGGGCACCGGGGAGCTGTTTTTT.

This clone was seen just once. The chain is built from TRBV6-5 and TRBJ2-5, with D possibly TRBD1 on 5 matching bases. V dropped 6 bases and J dropped 9 bases, with 17 bases sitting between them. The CDR3 totals 13 residues. Germline V lookup: CDR1 MNHEY, CDR2 SVGAGI. CDR3 amino acids: CASRRGQQAAQYF. In DNA, the CDR3 is TGTGCCAGCAGACGCGGTCAACAGGCGGCCCAGTACTTC.

The chain joins TRBV28 to TRBJ1-5; no firm D call. CDR3 length: 14 residues. V lost 3 bases and J 1 base, leaving 7 bases between the germline ends. Germline V gene data show CDR1 as MDHEN and CDR2 as SYDVKM. CDR3 residues: CASSFGRSNQPQHF. CDR3 nucleotide sequence: TGTGCCAGCAGTTTTGGCAGGAGCAATCAGCCCCAGCATTTT.

This chain connects TRBV29-1 to TRBJ2-7; D is possibly TRBD2 (5 bases). Trimming shortened V by 2 bases and J by 6 bases, and 26 bases separated the two germline ends. Germline V gene sequence: CDR1 SQVTM, CDR2 ANQGSEA. The CDR3 runs 17 residues. The CDR3 nucleotides are TGCAGCGTTGAAAAAGGAGGATATTTTGAGCCGGGAAGCGAGCAGTACTTC. As protein: CSVEKGGYFEPGSEQYF.

This clone was recorded at least ten times. This rearrangement joins TRBV7-6 to TRBJ1-5; TRBD1 aligns across 9 bases. The CDR3 totals 14 residues. The ends lost 5 bases at V and 6 bases at J; junction bases unmatched: 5. Germline CDR1 SGHVS, CDR2 FNYEAQ. CDR3 loop: CASSPGQGSQPQHF. CDR3 nucleotide sequence: TGTGCCAGCAGCCCCGGACAGGGGAGTCAGCCCCAGCATTTT.

The V call is TRBV29-1, the J call TRBJ2-1; 9 nucleotides agree with TRBD2. V lost 7 bases, J lost 3 bases, and 4 bases stayed unmatched. The CDR3 spans 13 residues. Germline V lookup: CDR1 SQVTM, CDR2 ANQGSEA. As DNA, the CDR3 is TGCAGCGGATTGACTAGCGGCTACAATGAGCAGTTCTTC. This encodes CSGLTSGYNEQFF.

This sequence joins TRBV11-2 and TRBJ1-1; D is ambiguous. The V gene's germline CDR1 is SGHAT and CDR2 FQNNGV. The V gene lost 1 base and the J gene lost 5 bases, with 5 bases spanning the gap. The CDR3 spans 12 residues. This CDR3 reads CASSLARTEAFF. In nucleotides, the CDR3 is TGTGCCAGCAGCTTAGCACGGACTGAAGCTTTCTTT.

This chain connects TRBV19 to TRBJ2-7, with TRBD1 as a possible D gene (6 bases). The CDR3 totals 13 residues. Trimming took 2 bases from V and 6 from J, leaving 11 bases between them. Germline-derived CDR1 and CDR2 are LNHDA and SQIVND (reference sequence). CDR3 nucleotides: TGTGCCAGTAGTATAACAGGGCTAAGCGAGCAGTACTTC. This gives the protein CASSITGLSEQYF.

J is TRBJ1-6 and V is TRBV19, with D perhaps TRBD1 (6 bases). Germline V gene data show CDR1 as LNHDA and CDR2 as SQIVND (reference sequence). The CDR3 length is 16 residues. V lost 7 bases to trimming and J lost 0 bases, with 13 bases between them. The DNA of the CDR3 is TGTGCCAGTACGGACAGAATCAACTCCTATAATTCACCCCTCCACTTT. Translated, it gives CASTDRINSYNSPLHF.

The chain links TRBV19 to TRBJ1-2; maybe TRBD1 (6 bases). Trimming removed 6 bases at V and 4 bases at J, with 24 bases between. CDR1 LNHDA and CDR2 SQIVND come from the germline V gene (reference sequence). The CDR3 is 17 residues long. The CDR3 here is CASSPRDTLGIVYGYTF. The CDR3 region has the DNA TGTGCCAGTAGCCCCCGGGACACCCTCGGGATCGTCTATGGCTACACCTTC.

The CDR3 DNA reads as TGTGCCAGCAGCCAAGAATTCGGGAAGGTGGAAGTTACGCAGTATTTT. It is translated as CASSQEFGKVEVTQYF. The chain recombines TRBV3-1 (or the pseudogene TRBV3-2) with TRBJ2-3; D perhaps matches TRBD2 (5 bases). Deletions cut 0 bases from V and 8 bases from J, with 18 bases between. Germline V gene data show CDR1 as LGHDT and CDR2 as YNNKEL (reference sequence). The length of the CDR3 is 16 residues.

The chain uses TRBV21-1 and TRBJ1-1; the table gives TRBD1 as D, unverified against the DNA. TRBV21-1 is a documented pseudogene. The CDR3 totals 14 residues. The CDR3 DNA reads TGTGCCAGCAGGGGCCGGACAGTGAACACTGAAGCTTTCTTT. It encodes CASRGRTVNTEAFF.

This clone showed up just a few times. The chain combines TRBV7-2 with TRBJ2-1; the match to TRBD2 covers 8 bases. The germline V gene has CDR1 SGHTA and CDR2 FQGNSA. The CDR3 loop spans 17 amino acids. J was trimmed by 2 bases and V by 0 bases; bases with no gene match: 6. CDR3 residues: CASSLASGRGTYNEQFF. For the CDR3, the DNA is TGTGCCAGCAGCTTAGCGTCCGGGAGGGGAACCTACAATGAGCAGTTCTTC.

The rearrangement joins TRBV14 to TRBJ1-1; 7 nucleotides agree with TRBD1. The length of the CDR3 is 15 residues. Germline CDR1 reads SGHDN; CDR2 reads FVKESK. After removal of 4 bases from V and 8 bases from J, the junction contained 13 bases not matched to a gene. The CDR3 DNA reads as TGTGCCAGCAGCCGCCAAAGACAGGGTTATCGCGAAGCTTTCTTT. Translated: CASSRQRQGYREAFF.

In regard to this clone: The sample contains more than one DNA sequence encoding this CDR3. V gene TRBV29-1 combines with J gene TRBJ2-7; 8 nucleotides agree with TRBD1. Germline V gives CDR1 SQVTM, CDR2 ANQGSEA. The CDR3 sequence is 12 residues long. The V gene end was trimmed by 6 bases and the J gene end by 2 bases; junction bases not matched to a gene: 3. The CDR3 DNA follows: TGCAGCGTCGGGACAGGTACCTACGAGCAGTACTTC. Translated: CSVGTGTYEQYF.